This T cell receptor (beta chain) stems from a study of CD8 T cells in ankylosing spondylitis. This clonotype was counted at least ten times. TCRdb re-called the 5' RACE reads through MiXCR, storing one row per CDR3 protein. This sample yields 150,000 to 200,000 distinct CDR3 sequences, of which roughly 13% are seen a single time; approximately 16% belongs to the top ten. Sequenced: blood, either unsorted or a sorted T cell fraction (not recorded which). The clonotype originates from a male donor with ankylosing spondylitis or in good health (not recorded which).

The CDR3 DNA follows: TGTGCCAGCAGCCCATTCGAGAGCGGGGGCTACGAGCAGTACTTC. This encodes CASSPFESGGYEQYF. The genes are TRBV7-9 and TRBJ2-7; 8 bases align to TRBD2. The V and J ends lost 5 bases and 3 bases, in that order; junction bases with no gene match: 9. Germline CDR1 reads SEHNR; CDR2 reads FQNEAQ (reference sequence). The CDR3 covers 15 residues.